A single T cell receptor (beta chain) is shown here with its context. The data belong to a study of blood T cell repertoires in COVID-19. Study summary: Italy, Spain and the United States were the sources of the convalescent and acute COVID-19 samples. Nucleic acid was either cDNA or gDNA, and it came from T cells, B-cell-depleted T cells, or PBMCs.

Authors' analysis steps: Estimation of nucleated cell counts relied on the amplification of reference gene primers. The assay was immunoSEQ multiplex PCR, and TCRdb's table has in-frame clones only and misses some. V and J calls and clone size are those listed in that table; D and trimming were worked out from the DNA. Among about 210,000 clones listed, roughly 94% were seen once. V lost 1 base and J 5 bases, leaving 10 bases between the germline ends. CDR3 length equals 14 residues. Germline-derived CDR1 and CDR2 are SGHRS and YFSETQ. This TCR came from a man aged 25-45 years with acute or convalescent COVID-19. The sequencing sample was made of peripheral blood. V usage is TRBV5-1 and J usage is TRBJ1-5; D possibly corresponds to TRBD1 (5 bases). The CDR3 DNA sequence: TGCGCCAGCAGCTTGACAGGTTTTGATCAGCCCCAGCATTTT. Its translation is CASSLTGFDQPQHF.